This entry lists 8 T cell receptor beta chains sequenced from one sample in a study of human T cells and chemical hapten exposure. Time point described: patch test 2, 6 weeks after DPC sensitization. Regarding treatment: therapeutic diphenylcyclopropenone sensitization with weekly scalp DPC. Via MiXCR, TCRdb re-called the RACE reads, giving one row per CDR3 protein. The sample has some 57,000 distinct CDR3 sequences, 8.5% to 10% seen once. The sequencing here drew on whole blood, taken in connection with sensitization to the hapten diphenylcyclopropenone (DPC). Every receptor here comes from a woman between 45 and 60 years old with alopecia areata. Some clones in this sample may be carry-over from other donors' samples.

This clonotype was detected many times. The rearrangement links TRBV12-3 or TRBV12-4 to TRBJ1-2, with D perhaps TRBD1 (6 bases). The CDR3 spans 14 residues. Trimming took 6 bases from V and 0 from J, leaving 11 bases between them. The CDR3 bases are TGTGCCAGCAGCCGCAGACAGGCTAACTATGGCTACACCTTC. It encodes CASSRRQANYGYTF.

The chain recombines TRBV7-9 with TRBJ1-1; 7 bases agree with TRBD1. Germline V gene sequence: CDR1 SEHNR, CDR2 FQNEAQ (reference sequence). The CDR3 spans 14 residues. The junction had 6 bases not matched to a gene; V was cut back by 3 bases and J by 5 bases. The CDR3 region has the DNA TGTGCCAGCAGCTTGGCCAGGGGGGCGACTGAAGCTTTCTTT. It specifies CASSLARGATEAFF. The full variable domain, in which reference TRBV7-9 and TRBJ1-1 provide the parts outside the CDR3, is DTGVSQNPRHKITKRGQNVTFRCDPISEHNRLYWYRQTLGQGPEFLTYFQNEAQLEKSRLLSDRFSAERPKGSFSTLEIQRTEQGDSAMYLCASSLARGATEAFFGQGTRLTVV.

Worth noting for this clonotype: The germline gene is not matched at one end of the junction; a read error may be the cause. The rearrangement joins TRBV28 to TRBJ2-1, with unresolved D. CDR1 and CDR2 from the germline V gene are MDHEN and SYDVKM. This CDR3 has 13 residues. The CDR3 loop is CASIDPLYNEQFF. The CDR3 DNA follows: TGTGCTAGCATTGACCCCCTGTACAATGAGCAGTTCTTC.

The CDR3 here is CSAPQYRDSAGELFF. The CDR3 DNA is TGCAGTGCCCCCCAGTACAGGGACTCCGCCGGGGAGCTGTTTTTT. This chain uses TRBV20-1 with TRBJ2-2; the D call may be TRBD1 or TRBD2 (6 bases each). This CDR3 is built from 15 residues. V gave up 6 bases and J gave up 6 bases, with 20 bases separating them. The germline gives CDR1 DFQATT, CDR2 SNEGSKA (reference sequence).

This clonotype was recorded at least ten times. This chain links TRBV2 with TRBJ1-6; no reliable D call. CDR3 size: 17 residues. V was pared by 2 bases and J by 0 bases, with 11 bases between. Per germline, CDR1 SNHLY and CDR2 FYNNEI. DNA of the CDR3: TGTGCCAGCAGTGAAAGCGGCGACTACTCCTATAATTCACCCCTCCACTTT. Residues: CASSESGDYSYNSPLHF.

V usage is TRBV11-2 and J usage is TRBJ2-7; D is ambiguous. This CDR3 comprises 14 residues. In germline, CDR1 is SGHAT, CDR2 FQNNGV. Trimming shortened V by 0 bases and J by 2 bases, and 8 bases separated the two germline ends. The CDR3 DNA sequence: TGTGCCAGCAGCTTAGATCGAGCCACCTACGAGCAGTACTTC. This encodes CASSLDRATYEQYF.

This clonotype was picked up a small number of times. V usage is TRBV7-2 and J usage is TRBJ2-7, with D possibly matching TRBD2 (7 bases). This CDR3 has 16 amino acids. Between the trimmed V and J ends, which lost 4 bases and 9 bases, there was a span of 25 bases. Germline V gives CDR1 SGHTA, CDR2 FQGNSA. The CDR3 reads CASSSNRVGRTFWQYF. The CDR3, as DNA: TGTGCCAGCAGCTCAAACAGGGTCGGGAGGACCTTCTGGCAGTACTTC.

This chain links TRBV5-1 with TRBJ2-7; 13 bases match TRBD2. The junction had 9 bases not matched to a gene; V was cut back by 5 bases and J by 7 bases. This CDR3 is built from 15 residues. The germline V gene encodes CDR1 SGHRS and CDR2 YFSETQ. In nucleotides, the CDR3 is TGCGCCAGCAGTCCGGTGGCGGGACTAGCGGGGGAGCAGTACTTC. Translation gives CASSPVAGLAGEQYF. The full variable domain, its missing parts supplied by reference TRBV5-1 and TRBJ2-7, is KAGVTQTPRYLIKTRGQQVTLSCSPISGHRSVSWYQQTPGQGLQFLFEYFSETQRNKGNFPGRFSGRQFSNSRSEMNVSTLELGDSALYLCASSPVAGLAGEQYFGPGTRLTVT.